This TCR beta chain was sequenced in a study of blood T cell repertoires in COVID-19. The table came from immunoSEQ multiplex PCR; TCRdb's copy has only in-frame clones and leaves some out. The sample has around 500,000 clones; roughly 88% are singletons. Trimming pared 9 bases from V and 0 bases from J, leaving 21 bases between. Germline-derived CDR1 and CDR2 are LNHDA and SQIVND (reference sequence). CDR3 length equals 17 residues. Participant-given clinical history determined each cohort assignment. Cohort 3 recovery required two negative PCRs, clearance, or symptom resolution. The receptor's source is a woman between 35 and 50 years old who had recovered from COVID-19. Sequencing was done on a sample of PBMCs or T cells enriched from blood (not recorded which). The V and J genes are TRBV19 and TRBJ2-1; D not certain. DNA for the CDR3: TGTGCCAGCTCTCGTGAAAGTACCCTGAGCTCCTACAATGAGCAGTTCTTC. Protein sequence: CASSRESTLSSYNEQFF.